The next 20 T cell receptor beta chains were all read from a single sample in a study of blood T cell repertoires in COVID-19. Method: immunoSEQ multiplex PCR; TCRdb's copy keeps in-frame clones and lacks some. The repertoire holds 180,000 or so clones, with approximately 85% as singletons. Sequencing input: peripheral blood. The receptors derive from a man aged 55-75 years who had recovered from COVID-19.

This rearrangement joins TRBV2 to TRBJ1-2; 7 nucleotides match TRBD1. V lost 6 bases, J lost 4 bases, and 11 bases stayed unmatched. The V gene's germline CDR1 is SNHLY and CDR2 FYNNEI. The CDR3 consists of 15 residues. The CDR3, as DNA: TGTGCCAGCAGCGTTGGACAGGATATCTTCTATGGCTACACCTTC. Its protein product is CASSVGQDIFYGYTF. The whole variable domain, filled in from reference TRBV2 and TRBJ1-2, reads EPEVTQTPSHQVTQMGQEVILRCVPISNHLYFYWYRQILGQKVEFLVSFYNNEISEKSEIFDDQFSVERPDGSNFTLKIRSTKLEDSAMYFCASSVGQDIFYGYTFGSGTRLTVV.

The CDR3, as DNA: TGCGCCAGCAGCTTAGAGGACAGGGCACGGAATTCACCCCTCCACTTT. Translated: CASSLEDRARNSPLHF. The chain links TRBV5-1 to TRBJ1-6, with 8 bases identical to TRBD1. V lost 2 bases, J lost 7 bases, and 8 bases stayed unmatched. The germline CDR1 and CDR2 sequences are SGHRS and YFSETQ. This CDR3 is built from 16 residues.

This clone was found a few times. The chain has TRBV9 and TRBJ1-2, with 9 bases lining up with TRBD1. V gave up 4 bases and J gave up 3 bases; unmatched junction bases: 4. The CDR3 is 14 amino acids. From germline, CDR1 is SGDLS and CDR2 YYNGEE. CDR3 residues: CASSFRQGDYGYTF. As DNA, the CDR3 is TGTGCCAGCAGCTTTAGACAGGGGGACTATGGCTACACCTTC.

Only one count was recorded for this clone. The chain recombines TRBV6-6 with TRBJ1-6, with D perhaps matching TRBD1 (5 bases). Germline V CDR1 and CDR2: MNHNY, SVGAGI (reference sequence). The CDR3 consists of 15 residues. The V and J ends lost 6 bases and 6 bases respectively, with 15 bases between them. Here the CDR3 reads CASSHGWGGNSPLHF. Written as DNA, the CDR3 is TGTGCCAGCAGCCACGGGTGGGGCGGTAATTCACCCCTCCACTTT.

As regards this clone: One end of the junction is discordant with germline, which a read error may explain. Other DNA sequences in the same sample also yield this CDR3. The rearrangement links TRBV9 to TRBJ2-5; TRBD2 matches at 7 bases. Germline CDR1 and CDR2: SGDLS and YYNGEE. This CDR3 comprises 16 residues. In DNA, the CDR3 is TGTGCCAGCAGCGTAGGCGGCGGGGGTGAACAAGAGACTCAGTACTTC. As protein: CASSVGGGGEQETQYF. Combining the CDR3 with reference TRBV9 and TRBJ2-5 gives the whole variable domain DSGVTQTPKHLITATGQRVTLRCSPRSGDLSVYWYQQSLDQGLQFLIQYYNGEERAKGNILERFSAQQFPDLHSELNLSSLELGDSALYFCASSVGGGGEQETQYFGPGTRLLVL.

The gene calls are TRBV19 and TRBJ1-1; D possibly corresponds to TRBD1 (6 bases). Trimming cost V 6 bases and J 4 bases, with 15 bases left between them. Germline values: CDR1 LNHDA, CDR2 SQIVND (reference sequence). The length of the CDR3 is 14 residues. This CDR3 is CASRKWEGGTEAFF. CDR3 bases: TGTGCCAGTAGAAAGTGGGAGGGGGGCACTGAAGCTTTCTTT.

The chain recombines TRBV9 with TRBJ2-6; 9 bases are shared with TRBD1. Trimming took 5 bases from V and 0 from J; bases not matched to a gene: 15. There are 20 residues in the CDR3. Germline CDR1 and CDR2: SGDLS and YYNGEE. Here the CDR3 reads CASRGTGSVPMSSGANVLTF. The CDR3 DNA is TGTGCCAGCAGGGGGACAGGGTCCGTACCTATGAGCTCTGGGGCCAACGTCCTGACTTTC.

The rearrangement uses TRBV6-1 and TRBJ2-2; D gene uncertain. The germline CDR1 and CDR2 sequences are MNHNS and SASEGT. This CDR3 contains 15 residues. Trimming removed 1 base from V and 4 bases from J, with 10 bases in between. This CDR3 reads CASSEVRQATGELFF. The CDR3 region has the DNA TGTGCCAGCAGTGAAGTTAGGCAGGCCACCGGGGAGCTGTTTTTT.

The rearrangement uses TRBV21-1 and TRBJ1-4; the listed D gene, TRBD1, was not tested against the DNA. TRBV21-1 is a listed pseudogene. This CDR3 spans 17 amino acids. The CDR3 is CASTFGRSGGASEKLFF. DNA of the CDR3: TGTGCCAGCACCTTTGGGAGATCAGGGGGCGCAAGTGAAAAACTGTTTTTT.

This clone was seen only a few times. The DNA for the CDR3 is TGCAGTGCTGGGCAGTACTATGGCTACACCTTC. This sequence encodes CSAGQYYGYTF. This chain uses TRBV20-1 with TRBJ1-2; unclear D gene. V was shortened by 5 bases and J by 3 bases, with 7 bases between the two germline ends. CDR3 length: 11 amino acids. CDR1 and CDR2 from the germline V gene are DFQATT and SNEGSKA (reference sequence).

This clone showed up just once. The chain uses TRBV27 and TRBJ1-6; the match to TRBD1 covers 7 bases. There are 14 residues in the CDR3. Germline-derived CDR1 and CDR2 are MNHEY and SMNVEV (reference sequence). Losses at the gene ends were 6 bases for V and 9 bases for J; bases not matched to a gene: 8. CDR3 loop: CASRSTGAGSPLHF. CDR3 coding DNA: TGTGCCAGCAGGTCTACAGGGGCGGGTTCACCCCTCCACTTT.

This clone was recorded once. The chain couples TRBV24-1 to TRBJ2-6; D remains ambiguous. Germline CDR1 and CDR2: KGHDR and SFDVKD. Trimming stripped 5 bases from V and 0 bases from J, with 4 bases between. The CDR3 runs to 14 residues. CDR3 protein: CATSAGSGANVLTF. The CDR3 DNA is TGTGCCACCAGTGCGGGCTCTGGGGCCAACGTCCTGACTTTC.

This clone was picked up a small number of times. DNA for the CDR3: TGTGCCAGCAGCGAACAGGGACCCACCGGGGAGCTGTTTTTT. Encoded protein: CASSEQGPTGELFF. This sequence joins TRBV11-2 and TRBJ2-2; D might be TRBD1 (6 bases). V was pared by 5 bases and J by 4 bases, with 11 bases between. The CDR3 is 14 residues long. CDR1 is SGHAT, CDR2 FQNNGV, per germline.

The V call is TRBV5-6, the J call TRBJ2-5; D is unresolved. The V gene lost 0 bases and the J gene lost 2 bases, with 5 bases spanning the gap. CDR1 and CDR2 (germline): SGHDT, YYEEEE. This CDR3 is 13 amino acids long. Here the CDR3 reads CASSLARQETQYF. CDR3 DNA: TGTGCCAGCAGCTTGGCCAGGCAAGAGACCCAGTACTTC.

The chain recombines TRBV7-2 with TRBJ1-5; D is unresolved. Per the germline V gene, CDR1 is SGHTA and CDR2 is FQGNSA. This CDR3 comprises 13 residues. The V end lost 3 bases, the J end lost 0 bases, and 3 bases lay between the germline ends. CDR3 nucleotides: TGTGCCAGCAGCTTCCATAGCAATCAGCCCCAGCATTTT. Its protein is CASSFHSNQPQHF.

J is TRBJ1-5 and V is TRBV18, with unresolved D. CDR3 length: 13 residues. Germline CDR1 reads KGHSH; CDR2 reads LQKENI. V was clipped by 3 bases and J by 4 bases, with 7 bases between them. The CDR3, as DNA: TGTGCCAGCTCACCGGGAGCGAATCAGCCCCAGCATTTT. This codes for CASSPGANQPQHF. The full variable domain, completed using reference TRBV18 and TRBJ1-5, is NAGVMQNPRHLVRRRGQEARLRCSPMKGHSHVYWYRQLPEEGLKFMVYLQKENIIDESGMPKERFSAEFPKEGPSILRIQQVVRGDSAAYFCASSPGANQPQHFGDGTRLSIL.

The chain couples TRBV6-1 to TRBJ2-3; 11 positions match TRBD2. The CDR3 is made up of 17 amino acids. CDR1 and CDR2 from the germline V gene are MNHNS and SASEGT. Trimming removed 4 bases from V and 0 bases from J; junction bases left unmatched: 6. In DNA form, the CDR3 reads TGTGCCAGCAGTGTAATAGCGGGGGGGACGAGCACAGATACGCAGTATTTT. As protein: CASSVIAGGTSTDTQYF.

V usage is TRBV19 and J usage is TRBJ1-2, with 8 bases fitting TRBD1. This CDR3 is 15 amino acids long. The ends lost 6 bases at V and 1 base at J; junction bases unmatched: 7. The germline CDR1 and CDR2 sequences are LNHDA and SQIVND (reference sequence). As DNA, the CDR3 is TGTGCCAGTAGCAAACCGGACAGGGTTAACTATGGCTACACCTTC. Its translation: CASSKPDRVNYGYTF.

The genes are TRBV24-1 and TRBJ2-3, with 7 bases identical to TRBD1. Trimming took 5 bases from V and 4 from J; bases not matched to a gene: 11. CDR1 is KGHDR and CDR2 is SFDVKD in the germline V gene. This CDR3 comprises 16 residues. The CDR3 sequence: CATSGQGSMVSDTQYF. CDR3 nucleotides: TGTGCCACCAGTGGACAGGGAAGTATGGTGTCAGATACGCAGTATTTT.

The chain links TRBV9 to TRBJ2-2, with 9 nucleotides matching TRBD1. The CDR3 is 14 amino acids. Germline CDR1 and CDR2: SGDLS and YYNGEE. V dropped 4 bases and J dropped 5; count of bases not matched to a gene: 3. For the CDR3, the DNA is TGTGCCAGCAGCCCGGGACAGGGAACCGGGGAGCTGTTTTTT. Its protein product is CASSPGQGTGELFF.